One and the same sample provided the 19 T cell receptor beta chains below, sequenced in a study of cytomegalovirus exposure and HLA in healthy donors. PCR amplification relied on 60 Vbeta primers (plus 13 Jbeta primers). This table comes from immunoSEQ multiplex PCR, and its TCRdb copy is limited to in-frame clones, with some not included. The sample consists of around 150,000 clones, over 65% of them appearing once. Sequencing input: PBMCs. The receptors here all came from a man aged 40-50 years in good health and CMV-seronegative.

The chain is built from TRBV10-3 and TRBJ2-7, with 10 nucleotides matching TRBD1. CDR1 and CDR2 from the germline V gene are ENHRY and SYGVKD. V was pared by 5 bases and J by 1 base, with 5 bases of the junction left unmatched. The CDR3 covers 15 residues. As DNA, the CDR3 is TGTGCCATCAGTACTGGACAGGGGGTATCCTACGAGCAGTACTTC. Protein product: CAISTGQGVSYEQYF.

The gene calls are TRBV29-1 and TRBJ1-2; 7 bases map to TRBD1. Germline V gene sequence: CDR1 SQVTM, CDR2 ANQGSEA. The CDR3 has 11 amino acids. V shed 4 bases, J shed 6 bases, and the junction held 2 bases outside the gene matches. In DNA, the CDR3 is TGCAGCGTTGGAACAGGGGATGGCTACACCTTC. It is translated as CSVGTGDGYTF.

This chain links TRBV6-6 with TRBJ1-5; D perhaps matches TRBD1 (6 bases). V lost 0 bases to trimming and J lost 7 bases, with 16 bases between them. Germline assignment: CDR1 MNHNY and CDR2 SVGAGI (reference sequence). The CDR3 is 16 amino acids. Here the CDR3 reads CASSYSRGGRSQPQHF. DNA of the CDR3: TGTGCCAGCAGTTACTCGAGGGGGGGGCGCAGCCAGCCCCAGCATTTT.

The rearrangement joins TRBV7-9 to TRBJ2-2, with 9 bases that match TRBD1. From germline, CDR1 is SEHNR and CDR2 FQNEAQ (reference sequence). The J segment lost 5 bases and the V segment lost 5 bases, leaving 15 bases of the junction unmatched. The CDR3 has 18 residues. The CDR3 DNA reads TGTGCCAGCAGCCAAGGGACAGGGTTTATCAAAACTACCGGGGAGCTGTTTTTT. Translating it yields CASSQGTGFIKTTGELFF. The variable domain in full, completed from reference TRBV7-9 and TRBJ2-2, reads DTGVSQNPRHKITKRGQNVTFRCDPISEHNRLYWYRQTLGQGPEFLTYFQNEAQLEKSRLLSDRFSAERPKGSFSTLEIQRTEQGDSAMYLCASSQGTGFIKTTGELFFGEGSRLTVL.

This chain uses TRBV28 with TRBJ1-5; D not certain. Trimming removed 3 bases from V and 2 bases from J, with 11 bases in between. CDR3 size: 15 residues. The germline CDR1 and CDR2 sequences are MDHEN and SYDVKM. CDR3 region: CASSLGGLGNQPQHF. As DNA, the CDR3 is TGTGCCAGCAGTTTGGGAGGGTTGGGCAATCAGCCCCAGCATTTT.

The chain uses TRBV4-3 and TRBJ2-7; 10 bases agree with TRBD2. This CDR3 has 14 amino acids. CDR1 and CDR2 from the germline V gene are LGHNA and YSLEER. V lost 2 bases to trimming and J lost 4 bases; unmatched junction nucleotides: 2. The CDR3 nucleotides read TGCGCCAGCAGCCAATCACTAGCGGGATACGAGCAGTACTTC. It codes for CASSQSLAGYEQYF.

The CDR3 region has the DNA TGTGCCAGCAGCCCCGGACAGGGGGCTGACGGCTACACCTTC. Translating gives CASSPGQGADGYTF. V and J are TRBV5-4 and TRBJ1-2; TRBD1 matches at 11 bases. V shed 4 bases and J 8 bases; nucleotides not matched to a gene: 7. Germline V gene data show CDR1 as SGHNT and CDR2 as YYREEE (reference sequence). This CDR3 has 14 residues. The variable domain in full, completed from reference TRBV5-4 and TRBJ1-2, reads ETGVTQSPTHLIKTRGQQVTLRCSSQSGHNTVSWYQQALGQGPQFIFQYYREEENGRGNFPPRFSGLQFPNYSSELNVNALELDDSALYLCASSPGQGADGYTFGSGTRLTVV.

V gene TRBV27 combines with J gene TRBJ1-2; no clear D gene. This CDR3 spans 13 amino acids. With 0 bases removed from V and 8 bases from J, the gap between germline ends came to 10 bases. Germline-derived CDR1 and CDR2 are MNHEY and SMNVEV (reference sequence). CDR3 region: CASSLSGGEGYTF. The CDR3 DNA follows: TGTGCCAGCAGTTTATCTGGAGGCGAAGGCTACACCTTC.

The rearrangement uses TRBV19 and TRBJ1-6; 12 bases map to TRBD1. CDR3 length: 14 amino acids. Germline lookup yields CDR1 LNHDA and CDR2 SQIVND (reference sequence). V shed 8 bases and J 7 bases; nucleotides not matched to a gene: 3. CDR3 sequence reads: CASAGTGGNSPLHF. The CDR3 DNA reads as TGTGCCAGTGCGGGGACAGGGGGCAATTCACCCCTCCACTTT.

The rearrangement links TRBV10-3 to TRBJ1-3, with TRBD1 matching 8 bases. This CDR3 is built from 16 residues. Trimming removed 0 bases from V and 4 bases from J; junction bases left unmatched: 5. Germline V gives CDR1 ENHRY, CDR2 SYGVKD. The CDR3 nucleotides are TGTGCCATCAGTGAGTCAGACAGGGGTTCGGGAAACACCATATATTTT. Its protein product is CAISESDRGSGNTIYF.

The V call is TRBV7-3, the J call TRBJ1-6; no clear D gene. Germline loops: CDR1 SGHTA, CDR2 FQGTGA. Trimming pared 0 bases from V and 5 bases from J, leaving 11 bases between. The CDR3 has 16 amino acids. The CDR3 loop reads CASSLTDFGDNSPLHF. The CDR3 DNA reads TGTGCCAGCAGCTTAACCGATTTCGGAGATAATTCACCCCTCCACTTT.

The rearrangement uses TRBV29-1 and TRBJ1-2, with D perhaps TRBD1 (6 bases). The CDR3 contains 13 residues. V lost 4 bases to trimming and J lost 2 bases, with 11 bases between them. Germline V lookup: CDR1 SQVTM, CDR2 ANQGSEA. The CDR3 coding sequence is TGCAGCGTTGGGGACACCCTAAACTATGGCTACACCTTC. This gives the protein CSVGDTLNYGYTF.

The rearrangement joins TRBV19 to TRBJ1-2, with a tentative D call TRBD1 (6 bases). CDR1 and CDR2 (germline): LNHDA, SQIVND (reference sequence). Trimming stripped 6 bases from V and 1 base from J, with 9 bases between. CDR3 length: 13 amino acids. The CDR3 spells CASSPDSNYGYTF. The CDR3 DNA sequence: TGTGCCAGTAGCCCGGACAGTAACTATGGCTACACCTTC. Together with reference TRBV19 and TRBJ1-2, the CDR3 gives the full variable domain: DGGITQSPKYLFRKEGQNVTLSCEQNLNHDAMYWYRQDPGQGLRLIYYSQIVNDFQKGDIAEGYSVSREKKESFPLTVTSAQKNPTAFYLCASSPDSNYGYTFGSGTRLTVV.

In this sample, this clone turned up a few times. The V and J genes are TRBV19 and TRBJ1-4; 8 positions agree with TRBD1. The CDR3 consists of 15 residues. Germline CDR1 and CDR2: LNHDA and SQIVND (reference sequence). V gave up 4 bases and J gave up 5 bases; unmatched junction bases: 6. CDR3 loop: CASSTLQGVNEKLFF. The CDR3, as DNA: TGTGCCAGTAGTACGCTACAGGGGGTGAATGAAAAACTGTTTTTT.

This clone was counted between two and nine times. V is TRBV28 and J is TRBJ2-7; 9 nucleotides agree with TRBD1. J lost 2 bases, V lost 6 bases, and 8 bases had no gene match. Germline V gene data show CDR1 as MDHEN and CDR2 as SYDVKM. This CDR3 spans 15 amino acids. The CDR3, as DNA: TGTGCCAGCAGCGGACAGGGGTTGAACGCCTACGAGCAGTACTTC. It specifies CASSGQGLNAYEQYF.

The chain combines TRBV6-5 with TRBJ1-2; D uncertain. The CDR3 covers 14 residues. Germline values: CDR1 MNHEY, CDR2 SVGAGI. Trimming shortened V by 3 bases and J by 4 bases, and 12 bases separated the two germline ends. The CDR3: CASSYEGSGYGYTF. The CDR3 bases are TGTGCCAGCAGTTATGAGGGCTCGGGCTATGGCTACACCTTC.

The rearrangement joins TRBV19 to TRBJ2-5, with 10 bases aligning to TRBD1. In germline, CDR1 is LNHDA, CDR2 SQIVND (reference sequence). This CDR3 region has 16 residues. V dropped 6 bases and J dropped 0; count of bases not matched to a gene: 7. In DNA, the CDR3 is TGTGCCAGTAGCCCCCCGGGACAGGGGAACCAAGAGACCCAGTACTTC. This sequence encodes CASSPPGQGNQETQYF.

The CDR3 loop reads CASRQGGATDTQYF. CDR3 nucleotides: TGTGCCAGTAGACAGGGGGGAGCTACAGATACGCAGTATTTT. The chain uses TRBV19 and TRBJ2-3, with 8 bases that match TRBD1. The CDR3 is 14 residues long. The V gene end was trimmed by 6 bases and the J gene end by 3 bases; junction bases not matched to a gene: 5. CDR1 and CDR2 from the germline V gene are LNHDA and SQIVND (reference sequence).

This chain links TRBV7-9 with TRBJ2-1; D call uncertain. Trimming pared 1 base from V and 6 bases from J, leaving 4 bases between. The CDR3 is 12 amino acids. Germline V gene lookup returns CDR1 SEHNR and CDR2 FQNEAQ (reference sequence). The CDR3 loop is CASSLELNEQFF. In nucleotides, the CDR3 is TGTGCCAGCAGCTTAGAACTCAATGAGCAGTTCTTC.